A selection of T cell receptor beta chains follows, all from one sample in a study of T cells in Graves' hyperthyroidism and ophthalmopathy. TCRdb re-derived calls from the multiplex PCR reads in MiXCR, one entry per CDR3 protein. The sample lists 250,000 to 300,000 distinct CDR3 sequences; roughly 19% were seen once. Sequencing input: blood. The receptors were sampled from a man between 45 and 60 years old with Graves' ophthalmopathy. CDR3s include the opening cysteine and the closing phenylalanine or tryptophan. Fields, in order: D gene, clone size, J gene, V gene, CDR3 protein, CDR3 DNA. The D gene is left open where the match is weak. Expanded clones are given a class, and other clones once, few, many or no size at all.

>.|.|TRBJ1-2|TRBV6-2/TRBV6-3
CASRADGQPYGYTF
TGTGCCAGCAGGGCGGACGGACAGCCCTATGGCTACACCTTC
>.|.|TRBJ2-1|TRBV24-1
CATSDPTSRRSSYNEQFF
TGTGCCACCAGTGACCCCACTAGCCGGCGGAGCTCCTACAATGAGCAGTTCTTC
>TRBD1|.|TRBJ1-1|TRBV6-2/TRBV6-3
CASRPNTGDTEAFF
TGTGCCAGCAGACCAAACACAGGGGACACTGAAGCTTTCTTT
>.|few|TRBJ2-3|TRBV6-1
CASRFRDTQYF
TGTGCCAGCAGATTTAGGGATACGCAGTATTTT
>TRBD2|many|TRBJ2-1|TRBV20-1
CSASMVAGGDEQFF
TGCAGTGCTAGTATGGTAGCGGGAGGAGATGAGCAGTTCTTC
>TRBD2|many|TRBJ2-3|TRBV12-3/TRBV12-4
CASSTSSGSLTDTQYF
TGTGCCAGCAGTACGTCTAGCGGGAGTTTGACAGATACGCAGTATTTT
>.|.|TRBJ2-3|TRBV15
CATSRGRGFPDTQYF
TGTGCCACCAGCAGAGGGAGGGGGTTCCCGGATACGCAGTATTTT
>.|many|TRBJ2-5|TRBV30
CAWSVAEVPETQYF
TGTGCCTGGAGTGTGGCCGAGGTCCCAGAGACCCAGTACTTC
>.|.|TRBJ2-7|TRBV29-1
CSIPPERGNEQYF
TGCAGCATCCCACCGGAGAGGGGCAACGAGCAGTACTTC
>TRBD2|many|TRBJ2-7|TRBV3-1
CASSPTRGGNYEQYF
TGTGCCAGCAGCCCTACTCGGGGAGGGAACTACGAGCAGTACTTC
>TRBD2|many|TRBJ2-1|TRBV6-5
CASSYSRLAARSYNEQFF
TGTGCCAGCAGTTACTCGAGGCTAGCGGCAAGGTCCTACAATGAGCAGTTCTTC
>TRBD1|.|TRBJ2-4|TRBV5-4
CASSFGTGGRGVVKNIQYF
TGTGCCAGCAGCTTTGGGACAGGGGGTAGGGGAGTCGTCAAAAACATTCAGTACTTC
>TRBD1|.|TRBJ2-3|TRBV12-5
CASGLGQGRADTQYF
TGTGCTAGTGGTTTGGGACAGGGCCGCGCAGATACGCAGTATTTT
>TRBD1|few|TRBJ2-7|TRBV6-1
CASSTPGQGFCEQYF
TGTGCCAGCAGTACCCCGGGACAGGGGTTTTGCGAGCAGTACTTC
>.|.|TRBJ1-3|TRBV11-2
CTSSRASVNTIYF
TGTACCAGCAGCCGGGCGTCGGTGAACACCATATATTTT
>.|.|TRBJ2-5|TRBV10-3
CAISGAGKETQYF
TGTGCCATCAGTGGGGCGGGGAAAGAGACCCAGTACTTC
>TRBD1|.|TRBJ1-2|TRBV5-1
CASSLTPGTVYGYTF
TGCGCCAGCAGCCTGACTCCAGGGACAGTCTATGGCTACACCTTC
>.|few|TRBJ1-1|TRBV10-3
CAIRKNTEAFF
TGTGCCATCAGGAAGAACACTGAAGCTTTCTTT
>TRBD2|many|TRBJ2-1|TRBV4-1
CASSHPSGPSGDNNEQFF
TGCGCCAGCAGCCATCCTAGCGGGCCTAGCGGAGATAACAATGAGCAGTTCTTC
>.|many|TRBJ2-1|TRBV7-2
CASNKNLGDLVEQFF
TGTGCCAGCAACAAAAATTTGGGAGATCTGGTTGAGCAGTTCTTC
>.|.|TRBJ2-7|TRBV7-9
CASSPHYPSDNEQYF
TGTGCCAGCAGTCCCCATTACCCCTCGGACAACGAGCAGTACTTC
>TRBD1|.|TRBJ1-5|TRBV5-8
CASNLPTLDRGAQPQHF
TGTGCCAGCAACTTGCCAACGCTTGACAGGGGCGCACAGCCCCAGCATTTT
>TRBD2|many|TRBJ2-1|TRBV27
CASSLTSGMNNEQFF
TGTGCCAGCAGTCTGACTAGCGGGATGAACAATGAGCAGTTCTTC
>.|many|TRBJ1-1|TRBV30
CAWRGRNTEAFF
TGTGCCTGGCGGGGGCGGAACACTGAAGCTTTCTTT
>.|few|TRBJ2-7|TRBV27
CASSLSGWGTYEQYF
TGTGCCAGCAGTTTATCCGGGTGGGGAACCTACGAGCAGTACTTC
>TRBD2|.|TRBJ2-2|TRBV11-2
CTSSDGTSGRWSGTGELFF
TGTACCAGCAGCGACGGGACTAGCGGGAGGTGGTCTGGCACCGGGGAGCTGTTTTTT
>TRBD1|.|TRBJ1-4|TRBV6-1
CASSKTGGEHEKLFF
TGTGCCAGCAGTAAAACAGGGGGAGAGCATGAAAAACTGTTTTTT
>TRBD1|few|TRBJ2-2|TRBV7-2
CASSRQGGTGELFF
TGTGCCAGCAGCCGACAGGGTGGAACCGGGGAGCTGTTTTTT
>.|.|TRBJ2-1|TRBV6-1
CASRGYSYNEQFF
TGTGCCAGCAGGGGGTACTCCTACAATGAGCAGTTCTTC
>.|many|TRBJ2-7|TRBV6-5
CASSYSTGRTSSYEQYF
TGTGCCAGCAGTTACTCGACGGGGCGGACAAGCTCCTACGAGCAGTACTTC
>.|.|TRBJ2-1|TRBV19
CASSISRFDEQFF
TGTGCCAGTAGTATTTCGCGTTTCGATGAGCAGTTCTTC
>TRBD1|many|TRBJ1-4|TRBV30
CAYEGAVNEKLFF
TGTGCCTATGAGGGGGCGGTTAATGAAAAACTGTTTTTT
>TRBD2|.|TRBJ2-1|TRBV29-1
CSGRGNSGRAGYNEQFF
TGCAGCGGACGCGGGAATAGCGGGAGGGCCGGGTACAATGAGCAGTTCTTC
>TRBD2|many|TRBJ2-1|TRBV28
CASSLYPRLTRGLAGDNEQFF
TGTGCCAGCAGTTTATATCCCAGACTAACGAGGGGACTAGCGGGAGATAATGAGCAGTTCTTC
>.|many|TRBJ1-3|TRBV11-2
CASSLEPSGNTIYF
TGTGCCAGCAGCTTAGAGCCCTCTGGAAACACCATATATTTT
>.|many|TRBJ2-7|TRBV11-2
CASSLSDRTYEQYF
TGTGCCAGCAGCTTAAGTGACAGAACCTACGAGCAGTACTTC
>TRBD2|.|TRBJ2-1|TRBV28
CASPPSGLAGNEQFF
TGTGCCAGTCCACCTTCGGGACTAGCGGGAAATGAGCAGTTCTTC
>.|.|TRBJ2-7|TRBV24-1
CATSDIRHTRSYEQYF
TGTGCCACCAGTGACATAAGGCACACTCGCTCCTACGAGCAGTACTTC
>TRBD1|.|TRBJ2-1|TRBV7-6
CASSHRDRTYNEQFF
TGTGCCAGCAGCCACCGGGACAGGACCTACAATGAGCAGTTCTTC
>.|many|TRBJ1-1|TRBV2
CASSEWGHSNTEAFF
TGTGCCAGCAGTGAATGGGGACATTCGAACACTGAAGCTTTCTTT
>.|once|TRBJ1-1|TRBV10-3
CAISESTQTGSKAFF
TGTGCCATCAGTGAGTCGACCCAAACAGGGTCTAAAGCTTTCTTT
>TRBD1|.|TRBJ1-6|TRBV15
CATSEQGANSPLHF
TGTGCCACCAGCGAGCAGGGGGCCAATTCACCCCTCCACTTT
>.|.|TRBJ2-1|TRBV9
CASSRGVAVSYNEQFF
TGTGCCAGCAGCCGAGGGGTAGCGGTCTCCTACAATGAGCAGTTCTTC
>TRBD2|many|TRBJ2-1|TRBV19
CASSMGDFAGGGNEQFF
TGTGCCAGTAGTATGGGGGACTTTGCGGGAGGAGGAAATGAGCAGTTCTTC
>.|few|TRBJ1-5|TRBV12-3/TRBV12-4
CASSLAAGNQPQHF
TGTGCCAGCAGTTTAGCCGCGGGCAATCAGCCCCAGCATTTT
>.|large|TRBJ2-3|TRBV27
CASRLTGTDTQYF
TGTGCCAGCAGGTTGACAGGCACAGATACGCAGTATTTT
>.|few|TRBJ2-7|TRBV7-8
CASSTRQRSYEQYF
TGTGCCAGCAGCACCCGACAGCGCTCCTACGAGCAGTACTTC
>TRBD2|.|TRBJ2-5|TRBV7-9
CASSPRGRGWETQYF
TGTGCCAGCAGCCCCCGGGGGAGGGGTTGGGAGACCCAGTACTTC
>TRBD2|.|TRBJ2-5|TRBV7-2
CASSFLTSGETQYF
TGTGCCAGCAGTTTCCTTACTAGCGGCGAGACCCAGTACTTC
>.|.|TRBJ1-2|TRBV5-1
CASSLMVTPANYGYTF
TGCGCCAGCAGCTTGATGGTTACGCCAGCTAACTATGGCTACACCTTC
>.|many|TRBJ1-3|TRBV12-3/TRBV12-4
CASDFAALSGNTIYF
TGTGCCAGCGATTTTGCGGCCCTCTCTGGAAACACCATATATTTT
>.|few|TRBJ2-4|TRBV30
CAWSLGLAKNIQYF
TGTGCCTGGAGTCTAGGTTTAGCCAAAAACATTCAGTACTTC
>TRBD1|many|TRBJ1-1|TRBV9
CASSGRDRNTEAFF
TGTGCCAGCAGCGGCCGGGACAGGAACACTGAAGCTTTCTTT
>.|few|TRBJ2-2|TRBV6-5
CASSYSLGTTGELFF
TGTGCCAGCAGTTACTCGTTAGGGACCACCGGGGAGCTGTTTTTT
>TRBD1|many|TRBJ2-5|TRBV6-1
CASSDFRHRQGPQETQYF
TGTGCCAGCAGTGATTTTAGACATCGACAGGGCCCCCAAGAGACCCAGTACTTC
>TRBD1|.|TRBJ2-6|TRBV10-3
CAISEGGQPRSGANVLTF
TGTGCCATCAGTGAAGGGGGACAGCCCCGCTCTGGGGCCAACGTCCTGACTTTC
>.|.|TRBJ2-2|TRBV19
CATAGRITGELFF
TGTGCCACCGCGGGACGGATCACCGGGGAGCTGTTTTTT
>TRBD2|few|TRBJ2-2|TRBV30
CAWSVRGTSGITGELFF
TGTGCCTGGAGTGTGAGAGGTACTAGCGGTATCACCGGGGAGCTGTTTTTT
>.|many|TRBJ2-1|TRBV11-2
CASSQANEQFF
TGTGCCAGCAGCCAAGCAAATGAGCAGTTCTTC